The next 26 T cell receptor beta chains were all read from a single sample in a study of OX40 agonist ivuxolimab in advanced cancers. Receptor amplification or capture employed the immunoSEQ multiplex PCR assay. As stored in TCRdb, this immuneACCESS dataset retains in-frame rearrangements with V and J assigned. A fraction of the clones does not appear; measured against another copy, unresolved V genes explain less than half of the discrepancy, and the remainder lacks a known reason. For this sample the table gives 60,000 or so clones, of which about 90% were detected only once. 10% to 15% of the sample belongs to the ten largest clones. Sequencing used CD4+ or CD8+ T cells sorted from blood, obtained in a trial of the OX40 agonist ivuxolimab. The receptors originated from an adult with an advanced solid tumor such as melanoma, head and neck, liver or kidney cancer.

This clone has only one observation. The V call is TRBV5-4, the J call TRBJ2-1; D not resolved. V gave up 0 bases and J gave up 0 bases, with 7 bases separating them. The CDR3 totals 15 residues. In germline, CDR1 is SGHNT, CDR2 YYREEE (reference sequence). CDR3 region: CASSLDASSYNEQFF. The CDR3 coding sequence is TGTGCCAGCAGCTTGGACGCAAGCTCCTACAATGAGCAGTTCTTC. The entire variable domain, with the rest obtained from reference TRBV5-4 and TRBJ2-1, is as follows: ETGVTQSPTHLIKTRGQQVTLRCSSQSGHNTVSWYQQALGQGPQFIFQYYREEENGRGNFPPRFSGLQFPNYSSELNVNALELDDSALYLCASSLDASSYNEQFFGPGTRLTVL.

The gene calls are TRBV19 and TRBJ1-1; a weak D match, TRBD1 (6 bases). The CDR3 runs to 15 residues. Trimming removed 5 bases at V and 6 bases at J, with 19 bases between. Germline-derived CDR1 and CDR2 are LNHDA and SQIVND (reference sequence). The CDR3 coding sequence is TGTGCCAGTAGTCCGGGACAATACTTGAGGGCTGAAGCTTTCTTT. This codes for CASSPGQYLRAEAFF. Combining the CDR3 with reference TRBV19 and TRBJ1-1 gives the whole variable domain DGGITQSPKYLFRKEGQNVTLSCEQNLNHDAMYWYRQDPGQGLRLIYYSQIVNDFQKGDIAEGYSVSREKKESFPLTVTSAQKNPTAFYLCASSPGQYLRAEAFFGQGTRLTVV.

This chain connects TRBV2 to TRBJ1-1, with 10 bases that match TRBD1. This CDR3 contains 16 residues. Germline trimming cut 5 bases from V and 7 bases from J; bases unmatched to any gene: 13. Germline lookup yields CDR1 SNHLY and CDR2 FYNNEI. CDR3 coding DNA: TGTGCCAGCAGTTCGGGTCCGACAGGGGGCCTAAATGAAGCTTTCTTT. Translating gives CASSSGPTGGLNEAFF.

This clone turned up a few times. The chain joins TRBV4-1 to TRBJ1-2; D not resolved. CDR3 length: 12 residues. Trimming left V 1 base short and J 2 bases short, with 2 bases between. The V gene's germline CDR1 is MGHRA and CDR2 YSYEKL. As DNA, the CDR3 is TGCGCCAGCAGCCAAGGCAACTATGGCTACACCTTC. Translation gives CASSQGNYGYTF.

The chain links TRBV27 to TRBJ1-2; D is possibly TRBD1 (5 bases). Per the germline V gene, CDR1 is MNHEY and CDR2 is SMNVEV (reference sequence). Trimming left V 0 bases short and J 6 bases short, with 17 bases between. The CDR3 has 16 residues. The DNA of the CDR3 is TGTGCCAGCAGTTTATCCCTTCCAGGGTATCGAGATGGCTACACCTTC. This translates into CASSLSLPGYRDGYTF.

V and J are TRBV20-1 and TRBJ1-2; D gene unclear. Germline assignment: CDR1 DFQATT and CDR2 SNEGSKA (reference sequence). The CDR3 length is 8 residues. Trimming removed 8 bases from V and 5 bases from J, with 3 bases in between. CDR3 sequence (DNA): TGCAGTTTATATGGCTACACCTTC. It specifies CSLYGYTF.

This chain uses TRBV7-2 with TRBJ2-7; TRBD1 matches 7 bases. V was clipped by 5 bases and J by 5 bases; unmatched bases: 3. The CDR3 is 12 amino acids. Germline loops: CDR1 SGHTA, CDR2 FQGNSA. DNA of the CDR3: TGTGCCAGCAGCGACAGGGCTCACGAGCAGTACTTC. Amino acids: CASSDRAHEQYF.

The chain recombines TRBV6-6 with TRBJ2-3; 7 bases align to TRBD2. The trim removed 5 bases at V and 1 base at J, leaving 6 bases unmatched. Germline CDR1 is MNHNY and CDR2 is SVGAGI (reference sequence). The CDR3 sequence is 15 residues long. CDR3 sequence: CASSLLRGGTDTQYF. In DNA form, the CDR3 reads TGTGCCAGCAGTCTCCTACGGGGGGGCACAGATACGCAGTATTTT.

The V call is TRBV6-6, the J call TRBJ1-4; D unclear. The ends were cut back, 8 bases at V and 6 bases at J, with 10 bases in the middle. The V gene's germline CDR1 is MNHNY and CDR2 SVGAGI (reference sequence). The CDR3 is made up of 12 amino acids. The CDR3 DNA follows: TGTGCCAGCCAGGCGGATTATGAAAAACTGTTTTTT. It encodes CASQADYEKLFF.

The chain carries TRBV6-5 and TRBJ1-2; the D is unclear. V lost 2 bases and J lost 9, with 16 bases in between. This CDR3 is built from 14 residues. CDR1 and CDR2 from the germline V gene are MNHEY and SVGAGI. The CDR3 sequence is CASSYGPSLSSYTF. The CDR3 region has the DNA TGTGCCAGCAGTTACGGCCCATCCCTTTCCAGCTACACCTTC.

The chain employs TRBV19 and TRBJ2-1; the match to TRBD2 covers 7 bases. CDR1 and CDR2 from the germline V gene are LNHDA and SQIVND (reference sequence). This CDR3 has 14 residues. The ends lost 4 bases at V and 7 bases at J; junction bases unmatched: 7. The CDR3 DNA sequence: TGTGCCAGTAGTACGGGACTATCGGGAAATGAGCAGTTCTTC. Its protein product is CASSTGLSGNEQFF.

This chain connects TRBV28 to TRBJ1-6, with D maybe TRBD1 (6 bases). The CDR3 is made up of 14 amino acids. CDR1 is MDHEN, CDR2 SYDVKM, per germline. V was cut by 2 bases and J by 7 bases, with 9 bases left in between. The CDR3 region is CASSLGGLNSPLHF. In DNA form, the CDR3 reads TGTGCCAGCAGTTTAGGGGGCTTAAATTCACCCCTCCACTTT.

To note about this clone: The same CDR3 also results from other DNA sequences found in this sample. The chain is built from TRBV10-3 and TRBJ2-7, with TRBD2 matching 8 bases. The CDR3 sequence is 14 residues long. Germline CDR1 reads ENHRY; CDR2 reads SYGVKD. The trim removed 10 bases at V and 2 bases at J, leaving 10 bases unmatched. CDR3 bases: TGTGCCACCGGGCGGGGGGACGGAGCCTACGAGCAGTACTTC. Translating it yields CATGRGDGAYEQYF.

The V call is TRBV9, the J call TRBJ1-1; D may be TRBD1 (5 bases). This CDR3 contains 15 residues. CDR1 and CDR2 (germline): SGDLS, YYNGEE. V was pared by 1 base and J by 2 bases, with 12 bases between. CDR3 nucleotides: TGTGCCAGCAGCGTAAACCCGACAGCTAACACTGAAGCTTTCTTT. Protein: CASSVNPTANTEAFF.

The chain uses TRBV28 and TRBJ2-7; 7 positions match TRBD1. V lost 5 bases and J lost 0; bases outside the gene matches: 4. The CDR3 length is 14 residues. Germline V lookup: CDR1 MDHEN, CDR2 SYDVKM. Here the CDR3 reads CASSATGTSYEQYF. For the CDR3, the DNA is TGTGCCAGCAGTGCGACAGGGACCTCCTACGAGCAGTACTTC. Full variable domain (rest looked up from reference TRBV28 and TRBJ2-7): DVKVTQSSRYLVKRTGEKVFLECVQDMDHENMFWYRQDPGLGLRLIYFSYDVKMKEKGDIPEGYSVSREKKERFSLILESASTNQTSMYLCASSATGTSYEQYFGPGTRLTVT.

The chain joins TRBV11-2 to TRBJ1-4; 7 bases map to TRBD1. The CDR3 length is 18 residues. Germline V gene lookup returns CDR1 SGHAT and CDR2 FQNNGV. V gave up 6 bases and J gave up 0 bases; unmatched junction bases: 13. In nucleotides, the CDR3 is TGTGCCAGCAGTCCTCACAGGGGAAGTGGAGCAACTAATGAAAAACTGTTTTTT. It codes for CASSPHRGSGATNEKLFF.

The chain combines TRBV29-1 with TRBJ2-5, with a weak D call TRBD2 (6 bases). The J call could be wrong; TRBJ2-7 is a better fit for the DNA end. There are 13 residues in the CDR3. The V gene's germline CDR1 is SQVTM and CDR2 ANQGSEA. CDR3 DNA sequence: TGCAGCGTTGGGGAGGCGGTCTCCTACGAGCAGTACTTC. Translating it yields CSVGEAVSYEQYF.

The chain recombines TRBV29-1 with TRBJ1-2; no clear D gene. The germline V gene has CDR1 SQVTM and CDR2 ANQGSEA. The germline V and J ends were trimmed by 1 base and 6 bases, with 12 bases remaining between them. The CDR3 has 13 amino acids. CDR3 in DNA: TGCAGCGTTGAAGCTCAACCGACGGATGGCTACACCTTC. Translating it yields CSVEAQPTDGYTF.

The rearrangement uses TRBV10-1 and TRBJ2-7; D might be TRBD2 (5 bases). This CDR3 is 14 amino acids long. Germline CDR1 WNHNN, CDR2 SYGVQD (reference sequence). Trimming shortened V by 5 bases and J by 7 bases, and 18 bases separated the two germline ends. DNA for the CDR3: TGCGCCAGCAGTTATGGTGAGGGTATGGGGGAGCAGTACTTC. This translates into CASSYGEGMGEQYF.

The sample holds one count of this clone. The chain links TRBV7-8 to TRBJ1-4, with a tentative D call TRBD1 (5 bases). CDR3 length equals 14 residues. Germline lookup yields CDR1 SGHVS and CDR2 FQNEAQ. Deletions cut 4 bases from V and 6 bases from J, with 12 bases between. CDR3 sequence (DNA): TGTGCCAGCAGCTATCAGGGTGGGGATGAAAAACTGTTTTTT. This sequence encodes CASSYQGGDEKLFF.

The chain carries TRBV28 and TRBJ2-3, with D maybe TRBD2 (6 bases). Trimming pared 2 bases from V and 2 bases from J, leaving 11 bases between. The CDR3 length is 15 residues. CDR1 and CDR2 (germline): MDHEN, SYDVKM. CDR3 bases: TGTGCCAGCAGTTTAATTCGGGGGATCACAGATACGCAGTATTTT. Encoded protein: CASSLIRGITDTQYF.

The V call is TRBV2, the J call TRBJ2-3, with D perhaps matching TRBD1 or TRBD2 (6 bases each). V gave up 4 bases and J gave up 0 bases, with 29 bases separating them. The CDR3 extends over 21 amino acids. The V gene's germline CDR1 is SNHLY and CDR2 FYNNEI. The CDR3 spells CASSGGLSSGGPHTSTDTQYF. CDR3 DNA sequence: TGTGCCAGCAGTGGAGGTTTGTCTAGTGGGGGGCCCCACACTAGCACAGATACGCAGTATTTT.

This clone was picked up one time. DNA of the CDR3: TGTGCCAGCAGTCAGGGAAACTATGGCTACACCTTC. It is translated as CASSQGNYGYTF. V is TRBV2 and J is TRBJ1-2, with D tentatively TRBD1 (5 bases). There are 12 residues in the CDR3. Trimming took 5 bases from V and 2 from J, leaving 6 bases between them. The germline gives CDR1 SNHLY, CDR2 FYNNEI.

As DNA, the CDR3 is TGTGCCAGCAGCCAAGATATGAGCGGGTACCCCTCTGGGGCCAACGTCCTGACTTTC. It yields the protein CASSQDMSGYPSGANVLTF. The chain recombines TRBV4-2 with TRBJ2-6; D might be TRBD2 (6 bases). The CDR3 sequence is 19 residues long. Trimming cost V 0 bases and J 0 bases, with 15 bases left between them. The germline gives CDR1 LGHNA, CDR2 YNFKEQ.

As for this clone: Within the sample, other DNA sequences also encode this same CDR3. CDR3 residues: CASSYGGQGYEQYF. Written as DNA, the CDR3 is TGTGCCAGCAGTTACGGGGGACAGGGCTACGAGCAGTACTTC. The chain recombines TRBV6-6 with TRBJ2-7, with 9 bases fitting TRBD1. The CDR3 runs 14 residues. Losses at the gene ends were 2 bases for V and 3 bases for J; bases not matched to a gene: 2. Germline assignment: CDR1 MNHNY and CDR2 SVGAGI (reference sequence).

CDR3 nucleotide sequence: TGTGCCAGCAGTGAAGTCGACAGGGGGTTTGAAGCTTTCTTT. Translation: CASSEVDRGFEAFF. The chain has TRBV6-1 and TRBJ1-1; TRBD1 agrees at 9 bases. Germline trimming cut 1 base from V and 7 bases from J; bases unmatched to any gene: 4. The CDR3 length is 14 residues. Germline assignment: CDR1 MNHNS and CDR2 SASEGT.